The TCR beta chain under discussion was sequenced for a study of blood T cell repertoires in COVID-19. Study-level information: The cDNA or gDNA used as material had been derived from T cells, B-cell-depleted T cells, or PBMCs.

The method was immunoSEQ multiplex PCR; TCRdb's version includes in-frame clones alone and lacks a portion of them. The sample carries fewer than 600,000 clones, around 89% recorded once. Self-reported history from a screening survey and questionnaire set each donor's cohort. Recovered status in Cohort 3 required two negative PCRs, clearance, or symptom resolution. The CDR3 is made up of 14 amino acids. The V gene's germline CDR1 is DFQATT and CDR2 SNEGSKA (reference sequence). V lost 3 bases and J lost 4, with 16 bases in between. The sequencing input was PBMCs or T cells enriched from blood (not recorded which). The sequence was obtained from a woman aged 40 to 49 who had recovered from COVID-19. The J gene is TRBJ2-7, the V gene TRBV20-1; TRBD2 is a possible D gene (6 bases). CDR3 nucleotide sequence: TGCAGTGCTAGTAGGATTAGCGGCAAATACGAGCAGTACTTC. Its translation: CSASRISGKYEQYF.